The present T cell receptor (beta chain) was sequenced within a study of CD8 T cells in ankylosing spondylitis. Study results and caveats: It appeared that ankylosing spondylitis blood was characterized by a TCR beta motif of roughly 8 highly homologous variants. Matched ankylosing spondylitis synovial fluid reportedly showed significant enrichment of disease-linked clones.

The CDR3 spans 13 residues. The germline V and J ends were trimmed by 11 bases and 5 bases, with 18 bases remaining between them. The germline CDR1 and CDR2 sequences are SNHLY and FYNNEI. TCRdb itself ran the 5' RACE reads through MiXCR, one entry per CDR3 protein. Of about 350,000 distinct CDR3 sequences in the sample, around 20% are singletons; the top ten hold about an eighth. Details on this clonotype: The antigen is unknown.

This receptor was obtained from a male donor with ankylosing spondylitis or in good health (not recorded which). This chain connects TRBV2 to TRBJ2-5; D is unclear. The sequenced sample consisted of blood, either unsorted or a sorted T cell fraction (not recorded which). The CDR3 region is CAFQQTFAETQYF. CDR3 bases: TGTGCCTTCCAACAGACGTTCGCGGAGACCCAGTACTTC.